The sequence of this T cell receptor beta chain was determined in a study of shared clonotypes between healthy human individuals. Study-wide results and limits: The naive CD4 repertoires of a handful of donors were compared, and around 4.7% of clonotypes were shared.

This CDR3 comprises 12 residues. V lost 3 bases, J lost 3 bases, and 6 bases lay in between. Germline V gene sequence: CDR1 MNHNY, CDR2 SVGAGI (reference sequence). Concerning this clone itself: What it binds is not known.

The data were produced by immunoSEQ multiplex PCR, yet TCRdb's version contains in-frame clones alone and is incomplete. Of some 2,400,000 clones listed, roughly 95% were seen once; the top ten hold 0.1% to 0.15%. The J gene is TRBJ2-7, the V gene TRBV6-6; D gene uncertain. The sample comprised naive CD4+ T cells sorted from blood. The subset: CD45RA+ positively selected. The receptor was isolated from a man between 18 and 29 years old in good health. The CDR3 bases are TGTGCCAGCAGTTATCTCGTCTACGAGCAGTACTTC. Its protein is CASSYLVYEQYF.